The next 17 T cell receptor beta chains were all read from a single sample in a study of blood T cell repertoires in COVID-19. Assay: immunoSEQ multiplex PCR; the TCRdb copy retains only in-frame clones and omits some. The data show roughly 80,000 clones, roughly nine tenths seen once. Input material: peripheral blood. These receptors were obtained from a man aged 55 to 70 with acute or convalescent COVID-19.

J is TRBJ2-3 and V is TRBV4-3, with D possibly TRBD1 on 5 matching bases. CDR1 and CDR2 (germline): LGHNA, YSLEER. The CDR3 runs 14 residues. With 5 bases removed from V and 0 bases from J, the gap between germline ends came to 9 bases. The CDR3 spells CASSSRQSTDTQYF. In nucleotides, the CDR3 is TGCGCCAGCAGCTCCCGACAGAGCACAGATACGCAGTATTTT.

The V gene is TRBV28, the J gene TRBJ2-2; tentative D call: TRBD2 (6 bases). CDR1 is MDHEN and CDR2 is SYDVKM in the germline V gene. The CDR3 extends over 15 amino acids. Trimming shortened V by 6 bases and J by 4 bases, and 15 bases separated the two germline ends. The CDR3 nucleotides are TGTGCCAGCAGCTTCCTCTTACTAGCCACCGGGGAGCTGTTTTTT. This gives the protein CASSFLLLATGELFF.

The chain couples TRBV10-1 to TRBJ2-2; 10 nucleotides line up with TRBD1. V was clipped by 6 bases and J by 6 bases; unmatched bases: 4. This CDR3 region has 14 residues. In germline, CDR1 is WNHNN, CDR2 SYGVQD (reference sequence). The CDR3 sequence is CASSPGQGAGELFF. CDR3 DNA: TGCGCCAGCAGCCCCGGACAGGGGGCCGGGGAGCTGTTTTTT.

CDR3 amino acids: CASSKEYVYSNQPQHF. DNA of the CDR3: TGTGCCAGCAGCAAAGAATACGTCTATAGCAATCAGCCCCAGCATTTT. The chain joins TRBV21-1 to TRBJ1-5. TRBV21-1 represents a pseudogene. CDR3 length: 16 amino acids.

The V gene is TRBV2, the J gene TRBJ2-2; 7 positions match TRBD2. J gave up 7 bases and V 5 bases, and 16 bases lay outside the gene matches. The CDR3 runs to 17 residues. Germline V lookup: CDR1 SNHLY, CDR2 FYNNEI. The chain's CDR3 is CASSPPRGGSMSGELFF. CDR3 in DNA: TGTGCCAGCAGTCCACCCCGGGGCGGGAGCATGAGCGGGGAGCTGTTTTTT.

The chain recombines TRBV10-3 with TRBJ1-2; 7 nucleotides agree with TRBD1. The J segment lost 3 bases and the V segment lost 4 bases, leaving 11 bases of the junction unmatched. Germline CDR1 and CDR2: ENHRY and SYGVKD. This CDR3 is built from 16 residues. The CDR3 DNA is TGTGCCATCAGTGCGGACAGGCTTGGGCAGGACTATGGCTACACCTTC. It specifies CAISADRLGQDYGYTF.

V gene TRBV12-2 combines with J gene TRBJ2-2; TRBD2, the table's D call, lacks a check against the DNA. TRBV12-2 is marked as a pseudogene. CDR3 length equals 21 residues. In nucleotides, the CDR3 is TGTGCAAGTCGCTTAGCGCCAACCAAAACTAGCGGGAGGCCTTACACCGGGGAGCTGTTTTTT. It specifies CASRLAPTKTSGRPYTGELFF.

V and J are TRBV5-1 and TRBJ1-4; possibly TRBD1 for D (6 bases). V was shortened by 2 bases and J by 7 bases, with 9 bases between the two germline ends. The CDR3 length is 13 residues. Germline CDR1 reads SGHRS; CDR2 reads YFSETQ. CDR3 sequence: CASSFRGGEKLFF. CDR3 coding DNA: TGCGCCAGCAGCTTCAGGGGTGGTGAAAAACTGTTTTTT. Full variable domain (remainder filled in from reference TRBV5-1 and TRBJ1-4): KAGVTQTPRYLIKTRGQQVTLSCSPISGHRSVSWYQQTPGQGLQFLFEYFSETQRNKGNFPGRFSGRQFSNSRSEMNVSTLELGDSALYLCASSFRGGEKLFFGSGTQLSVL.

CDR3 DNA sequence: TGTGCCAGCAGCCAAGATTGGACAGCTGGCTACACCTTC. Its translation is CASSQDWTAGYTF. The chain links TRBV4-2 to TRBJ1-2; possibly TRBD1 for D (6 bases). This CDR3 contains 13 residues. V was cut by 0 bases and J by 7 bases, with 9 bases left in between. CDR1 is LGHNA, CDR2 YNFKEQ, per germline.

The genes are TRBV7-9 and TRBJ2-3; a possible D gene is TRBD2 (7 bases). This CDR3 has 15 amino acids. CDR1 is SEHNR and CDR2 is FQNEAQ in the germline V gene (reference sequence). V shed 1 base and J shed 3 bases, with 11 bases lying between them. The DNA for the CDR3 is TGTGCCAGCAGCTTAGGAGGGGGGGGTACAGATACGCAGTATTTT. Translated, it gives CASSLGGGGTDTQYF. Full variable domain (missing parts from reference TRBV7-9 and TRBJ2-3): DTGVSQNPRHKITKRGQNVTFRCDPISEHNRLYWYRQTLGQGPEFLTYFQNEAQLEKSRLLSDRFSAERPKGSFSTLEIQRTEQGDSAMYLCASSLGGGGTDTQYFGPGTRLTVL.

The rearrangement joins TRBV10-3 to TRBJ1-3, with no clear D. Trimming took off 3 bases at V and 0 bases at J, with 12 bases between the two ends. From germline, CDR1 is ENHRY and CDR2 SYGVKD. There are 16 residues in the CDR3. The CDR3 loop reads CAISEGGIASGNTIYF. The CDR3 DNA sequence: TGTGCCATCAGTGAAGGAGGGATAGCCTCTGGAAACACCATATATTTT.

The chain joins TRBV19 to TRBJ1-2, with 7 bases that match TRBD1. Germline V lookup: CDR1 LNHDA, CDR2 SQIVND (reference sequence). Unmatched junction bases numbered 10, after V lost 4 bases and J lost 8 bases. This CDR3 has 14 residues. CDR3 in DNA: TGTGCCAGTAGTACCGACAGGGATCGAGGGGGCTACACCTTC. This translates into CASSTDRDRGGYTF.

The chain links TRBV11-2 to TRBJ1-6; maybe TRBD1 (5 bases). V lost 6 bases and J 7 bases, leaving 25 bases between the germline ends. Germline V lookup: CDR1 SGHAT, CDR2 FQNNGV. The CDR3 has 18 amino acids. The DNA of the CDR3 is TGTGCCAGCAGTTTATACCCCCACCGGGACTCAATCAATTCACCCCTCCACTTT. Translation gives CASSLYPHRDSINSPLHF. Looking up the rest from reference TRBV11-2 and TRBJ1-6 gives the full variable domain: EAGVAQSPRYKIIEKRQSVAFWCNPISGHATLYWYQQILGQGPKLLIQFQNNGVVDDSQLPKDRFSAERLKGVDSTLKIQPAKLEDSAVYLCASSLYPHRDSINSPLHFGNGTRLTVT.

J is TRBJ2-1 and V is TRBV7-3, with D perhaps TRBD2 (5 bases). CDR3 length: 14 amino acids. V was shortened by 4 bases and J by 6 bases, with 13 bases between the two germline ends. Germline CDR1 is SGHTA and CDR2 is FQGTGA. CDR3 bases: TGTGCCAGCAGCTCTGGGCTAGCCCCCAATGAGCAGTTCTTC. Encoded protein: CASSSGLAPNEQFF.

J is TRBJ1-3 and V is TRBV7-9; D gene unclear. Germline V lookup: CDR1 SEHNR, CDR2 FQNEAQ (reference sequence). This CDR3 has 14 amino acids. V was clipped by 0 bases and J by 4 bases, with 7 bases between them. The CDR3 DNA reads TGTGCCAGCAGCTTAGCAGGTAGCGGAAACACCATATATTTT. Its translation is CASSLAGSGNTIYF.

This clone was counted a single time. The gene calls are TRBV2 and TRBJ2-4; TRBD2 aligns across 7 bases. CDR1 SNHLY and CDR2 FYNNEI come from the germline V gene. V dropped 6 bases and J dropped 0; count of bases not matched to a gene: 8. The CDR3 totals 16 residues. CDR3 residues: CASSSMGGIAKNIQYF. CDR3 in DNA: TGTGCCAGCAGCTCCATGGGGGGGATAGCCAAAAACATTCAGTACTTC.

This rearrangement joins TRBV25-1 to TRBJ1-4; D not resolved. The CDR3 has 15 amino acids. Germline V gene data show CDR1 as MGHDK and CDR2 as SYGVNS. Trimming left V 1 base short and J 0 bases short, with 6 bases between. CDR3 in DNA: TGTGCCAGCAGTGAATTCTCGGCAACTAATGAAAAACTGTTTTTT. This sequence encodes CASSEFSATNEKLFF.